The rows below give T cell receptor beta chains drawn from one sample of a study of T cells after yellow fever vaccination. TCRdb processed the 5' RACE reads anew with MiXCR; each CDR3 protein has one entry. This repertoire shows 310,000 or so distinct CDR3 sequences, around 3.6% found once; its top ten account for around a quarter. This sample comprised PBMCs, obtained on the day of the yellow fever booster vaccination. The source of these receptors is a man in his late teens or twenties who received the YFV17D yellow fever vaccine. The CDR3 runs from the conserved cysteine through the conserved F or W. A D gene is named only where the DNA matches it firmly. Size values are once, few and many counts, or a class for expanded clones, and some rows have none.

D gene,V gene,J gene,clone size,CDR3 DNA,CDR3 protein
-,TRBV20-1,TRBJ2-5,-,TGCAGTGCTCGACTGGAGGCGGAGACCCAGTACTTC,CSARLEAETQYF
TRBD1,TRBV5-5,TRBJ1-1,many,TGTGCCAGCAGCCCGGCCGGGGGACAGAAAGCTTTCTTT,CASSPAGGQKAFF
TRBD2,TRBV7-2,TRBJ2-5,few,TGTGCCGGACAAAAGCGGGGGGGAGGGACCCAGTACTTC,CAGQKRGGGTQYF
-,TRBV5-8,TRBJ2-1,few,TGTGCCAGCTTAACCGGAGGGGGCGAGGAGCAGTTCTTC,CASLTGGGEEQFF
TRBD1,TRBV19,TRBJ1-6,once,TGTGCCATTTCAGGGGGTAATAATTCACCCCTCCACTTT,CAISGGNNSPLHF
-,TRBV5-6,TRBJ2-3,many,TGTGCCAGCAGTTGGGGGTTCGAGGATACGCAGTATTTT,CASSWGFEDTQYF
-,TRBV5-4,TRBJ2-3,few,TGTGCCAGCAGCTCGACTAGGGCGGATACGCAGTATTTT,CASSSTRADTQYF
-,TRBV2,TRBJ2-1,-,TGTGCCAGCCCCCAGGGTCGCCAGTTCTTC,CASPQGRQFF
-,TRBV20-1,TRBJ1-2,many,TGCAGTGCTAGGAGTTGGGGAGGCTACACCTTC,CSARSWGGYTF
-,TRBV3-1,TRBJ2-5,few,TGTGCCAGCAGCCAAGGGACGTTCAGAGCGGCCCAAGAGACCCAGTACTTC,CASSQGTFRAAQETQYF
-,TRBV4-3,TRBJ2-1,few,TGCGCCAGCAGCCAAGAAAGAGGGCGGGGGCTTCCTTTGGATGAGCAGTTCTTC,CASSQERGRGLPLDEQFF
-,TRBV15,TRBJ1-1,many,TGTGCCACCAGCAGAGATTTGGGCACTGAAGCTTTCTTT,CATSRDLGTEAFF
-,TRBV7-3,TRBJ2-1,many,TGTGCCAGCAGCTTGGGAGAGTACAATGAGCAGTTCTTC,CASSLGEYNEQFF
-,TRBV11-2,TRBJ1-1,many,TGTGCCAGCAGCTTAGAAGGGGGAGGGGACACTGAAGCTTTCTTT,CASSLEGGGDTEAFF
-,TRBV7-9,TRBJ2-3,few,TGTGCCAGCAGCTTAATGAGCGGCCCCACAGATACGCAGTATTTT,CASSLMSGPTDTQYF
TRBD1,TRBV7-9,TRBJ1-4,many,TGTGCCAGCAGCTTCCGGGACAGGGGCGAAAAACTGTTTTTT,CASSFRDRGEKLFF
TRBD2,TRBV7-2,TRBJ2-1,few,TGTGCCAGCAGCACCCGTTGGACTAGCGGGGGGGGTATTCGAAATGAGCAGTTCTTC,CASSTRWTSGGGIRNEQFF
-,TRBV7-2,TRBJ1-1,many,TGTGCCAGCAGCTACCAGGGCGGGGACACTGAAGCTTTCTTT,CASSYQGGDTEAFF
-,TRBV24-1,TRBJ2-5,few,TGTGCCACCAGTGTCGGGGGGCCAGGGGAGACCCAGTACTTC,CATSVGGPGETQYF
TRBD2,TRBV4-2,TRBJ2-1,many,TGTGCCAGCAAAGCGGGGGGGCCGAACTACAATGAGCAGTTCTTC,CASKAGGPNYNEQFF
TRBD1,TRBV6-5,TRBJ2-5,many,TGTGCCAGCAGTCTCCTAATGACAGGGACGGAGACCCAGTACTTC,CASSLLMTGTETQYF